This T cell receptor beta chain is drawn from a study of T cells after yellow fever vaccination. The CDR3 has 14 residues. Trimming cost V 4 bases and J 9 bases, with 13 bases left between them. Germline CDR1 MNHEY, CDR2 SVGEGT. TCRdb ran MiXCR on the 5' RACE reads and lists one entry per CDR3 protein. Of some 300,000 distinct CDR3 sequences in the sample, approximately 8% were seen once. Sequences were derived from PBMCs, sampled around 45 days after the first yellow fever vaccination. V and J are TRBV6-2 or TRBV6-3 and TRBJ1-6, with a weak D call TRBD1 (5 bases). The sequence derives from a young man who received the YFV17D yellow fever vaccine. In DNA, the CDR3 is TGTGCCAGCAGTTCCCGGGACGCCAGTTCACCCCTCCACTTT. Amino acids: CASSSRDASSPLHF.